This TCR beta chain originates from a study of vaccination effects on CD4 cells after COVID-19. Broader study findings: Just 1 of 255 vaccine-induced clones in healthy recipients was cross-reactive.

To note about this clone: What it binds is unknown.

V lost 4 bases and J lost 9; bases outside the gene matches: 16. The CDR3 runs to 16 residues. Germline CDR1 reads MGHDK; CDR2 reads SYGVNS. This table comes from immunoSEQ multiplex PCR, and its TCRdb copy is limited to in-frame clones, with some not included. The data hold approximately 70,000 clones, with around 74% observed a single time. Sequencing was preceded by expansion of antigen-specific CD4+ T cells with viral peptide pools in the ViraFEST assay. Upon completion of under eleven days in culture, CD4+ T cells were isolated. Vaccine recipients had no previous SARS-CoV-2 infection; their nucleocapsid antibodies were negative. Half the medium was swapped for IL-2 medium on days 3 and 7.

This sample comprised CD4+ T cells from PBMCs cultured with HCoV-NL63 spike peptides, obtained before COVID-19 vaccination. The chain employs TRBV25-1 and TRBJ2-5, with TRBD1 matching over 8 bases. This receptor was obtained from a human donor who received a COVID-19 vaccine. The CDR3, as DNA: TGTGCCAGCAGTGTTACCTCCGGGACAGGAGGTTCGGCCCAGTACTTC. Amino acids: CASSVTSGTGGSAQYF.